Listed below are T cell receptor beta chains from one sample, sequenced in a study of cytomegalovirus exposure and HLA in healthy donors. Repertoires were generated with immunoSEQ multiplex PCR, while TCRdb's copy carries only in-frame clones and drops some. The sample lists some 150,000 clones; around four fifths were seen once. The sample was PBMCs. Every receptor here comes from a female donor in good health and CMV-seronegative. CDR3s include the opening cysteine and the closing phenylalanine or tryptophan. D genes are given only for firm matches. A clone size is listed for some rows: how often the clone was seen (once, few, many), or a class if it is expanded.

D: TRBD2
J: TRBJ2-3
V: TRBV7-8
size: .
CDR3: CASSLGRGRAKTDTQYF
DNA: TGTGCCAGCAGCTTAGGGCGCGGGAGGGCCAAAACAGATACGCAGTATTTT

D: TRBD1
J: TRBJ1-2
V: TRBV7-9
size: .
CDR3: CASSLEFGDRGFYGYTF
DNA: TGTGCCAGCAGCTTAGAGTTTGGGGACAGGGGCTTCTATGGCTACACCTTC

D: TRBD2
J: TRBJ2-5
V: TRBV5-4
size: .
CDR3: CVSSPGGLVQETQYF
DNA: TGTGTCAGCAGCCCGGGGGGACTAGTACAAGAGACCCAGTACTTC

D: TRBD1
J: TRBJ1-1
V: TRBV28
size: few
CDR3: CASTLDRDTEAFF
DNA: TGTGCCAGCACCCTGGACAGGGACACTGAAGCTTTCTTT

D: .
J: TRBJ1-2
V: TRBV30
size: .
CDR3: CAWSVSGDGGYTF
DNA: TGTGCCTGGAGTGTTTCCGGGGATGGCGGCTACACCTTC

D: TRBD2
J: TRBJ2-7
V: TRBV7-2
size: .
CDR3: CASSRVAGGYEQYF
DNA: TGTGCCAGCAGTCGTGTAGCGGGGGGTTACGAGCAGTACTTC

D: TRBD2
J: TRBJ2-3
V: TRBV15
size: .
CDR3: CATSRDNGGGAWYF
DNA: TGTGCCACCAGCAGAGATAACGGCGGGGGGGCTTGGTATTTT

D: TRBD2
J: TRBJ2-3
V: TRBV4-3
size: .
CDR3: CASSQEGPSGGYSTDTQYF
DNA: TGCGCCAGCAGCCAAGAAGGGCCTAGCGGGGGTTATAGCACAGATACGCAGTATTTT

D: .
J: TRBJ2-2
V: TRBV7-9
size: once
CDR3: CASSADTGELFF
DNA: TGTGCCAGCAGTGCGGACACCGGGGAGCTGTTTTTT

D: .
J: TRBJ1-1
V: TRBV5-1
size: .
CDR3: CASSPLTGGGTEAFF
DNA: TGCGCCAGCAGCCCTCTGACCGGCGGGGGCACTGAAGCTTTCTTT

D: TRBD1
J: TRBJ2-7
V: TRBV9
size: .
CDR3: CASSVAAGGYEQYF
DNA: TGTGCCAGCAGCGTAGCAGCAGGGGGCTACGAGCAGTACTTC

D: TRBD1
J: TRBJ2-4
V: TRBV28
size: .
CDR3: CASSPTTGVLAKNIQYF
DNA: TGTGCCAGCAGTCCAACGACAGGGGTCCTAGCCAAAAACATTCAGTACTTC

D: TRBD1
J: TRBJ2-5
V: TRBV9
size: once
CDR3: CASSVAGQGSQETQYF
DNA: TGTGCCAGCAGCGTGGCCGGACAGGGGTCCCAAGAGACCCAGTACTTC

D: .
J: TRBJ1-1
V: TRBV7-9
size: .
CDR3: CASRLWERNTEAFF
DNA: TGTGCCAGCCGCCTCTGGGAGAGGAACACTGAAGCTTTCTTT

D: TRBD1
J: TRBJ1-1
V: TRBV10-2
size: once
CDR3: CASRSTGDGTEAFF
DNA: TGCGCCAGCAGGTCCACAGGGGATGGCACTGAAGCTTTCTTT